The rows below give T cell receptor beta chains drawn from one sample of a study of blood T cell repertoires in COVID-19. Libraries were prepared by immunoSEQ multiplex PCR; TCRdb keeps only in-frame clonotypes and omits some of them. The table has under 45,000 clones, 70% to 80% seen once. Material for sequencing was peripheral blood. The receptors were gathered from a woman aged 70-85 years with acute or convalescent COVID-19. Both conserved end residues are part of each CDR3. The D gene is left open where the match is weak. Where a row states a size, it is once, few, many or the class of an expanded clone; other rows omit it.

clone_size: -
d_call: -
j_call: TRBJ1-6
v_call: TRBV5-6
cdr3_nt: TGTGCCAGCAGCATACTCAGGGCCACGAATTCACCCCTCCACTTT
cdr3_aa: CASSILRATNSPLHF

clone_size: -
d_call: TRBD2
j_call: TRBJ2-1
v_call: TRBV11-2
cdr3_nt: TGTGCCAGCAGCTTAGCCCGAGGACTAGCGGGAGGTTTTAATGAGCAGTTCTTC
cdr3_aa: CASSLARGLAGGFNEQFF

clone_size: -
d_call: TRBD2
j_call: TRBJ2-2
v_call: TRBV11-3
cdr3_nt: TGTGCCAGCAGCTTACACGGGACTAGCGGCACCGGGGAGCTGTTTTTT
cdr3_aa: CASSLHGTSGTGELFF

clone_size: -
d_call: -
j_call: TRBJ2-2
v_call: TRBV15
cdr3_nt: TGTGCCACCAGCAGAGAGAGCGGAACGAACACCGGGGAGCTGTTTTTT
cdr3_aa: CATSRESGTNTGELFF

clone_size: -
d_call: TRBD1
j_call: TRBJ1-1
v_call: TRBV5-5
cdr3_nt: TGTGCCAGCAGCTTTACAGGGGTCCTGAACACTGAAGCTTTCTTT
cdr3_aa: CASSFTGVLNTEAFF

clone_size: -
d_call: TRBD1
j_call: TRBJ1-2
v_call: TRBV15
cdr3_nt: TGTGCCACCAGCAGAGAGACAGGGGACTATGGCTACACCTTC
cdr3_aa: CATSRETGDYGYTF

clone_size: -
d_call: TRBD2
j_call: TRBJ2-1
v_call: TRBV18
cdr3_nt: TGTGCCAGCTCACGATTAGGACTAGCGGAGGGTGAGCAGTTCTTC
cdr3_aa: CASSRLGLAEGEQFF

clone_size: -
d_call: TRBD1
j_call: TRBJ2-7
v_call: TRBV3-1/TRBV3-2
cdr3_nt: TGTGCCAGCAGCCAAGTGTTCAGAACAGGGGAAGAGCAGTACTTC
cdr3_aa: CASSQVFRTGEEQYF

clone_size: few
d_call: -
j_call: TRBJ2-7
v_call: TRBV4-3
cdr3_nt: TGCGCCAGCAGCCAAGAGTTTGTAAGGAGCTCCTACGAGCAGTACTTC
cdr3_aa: CASSQEFVRSSYEQYF

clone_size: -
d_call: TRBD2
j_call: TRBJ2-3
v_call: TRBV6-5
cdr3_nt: TGTGCCAGCAGCCGGGACTACACAGATACGCAGTATTTT
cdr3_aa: CASSRDYTDTQYF

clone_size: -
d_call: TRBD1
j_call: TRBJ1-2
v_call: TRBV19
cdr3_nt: TGTGCCAGTAGTAGGGACGGACAGGTCGGCTATGGCTACACCTTC
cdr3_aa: CASSRDGQVGYGYTF

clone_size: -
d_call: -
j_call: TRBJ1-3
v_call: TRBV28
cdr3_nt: TGTGCCAGCAGTTTCTTGCGGCGCTCTGGAAACACCATATATTTT
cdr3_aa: CASSFLRRSGNTIYF

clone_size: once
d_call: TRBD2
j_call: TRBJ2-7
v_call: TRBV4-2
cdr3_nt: TGTGCCAGCAGCCCCTTCAGCGGGAGGGCCGGCGTTGCCTACGAGCAGTACTTC
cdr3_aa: CASSPFSGRAGVAYEQYF

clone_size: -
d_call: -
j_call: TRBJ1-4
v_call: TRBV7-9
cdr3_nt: TGTGCCAGCAGCCCTCCATTCGGACAAAATGAAAAACTGTTTTTT
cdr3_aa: CASSPPFGQNEKLFF

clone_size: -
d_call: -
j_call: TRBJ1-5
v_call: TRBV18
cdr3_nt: TGTGCCAGCTCACTAAAAGGTACAGGCAATAGCAATCAGCCCCAGCATTTT
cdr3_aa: CASSLKGTGNSNQPQHF

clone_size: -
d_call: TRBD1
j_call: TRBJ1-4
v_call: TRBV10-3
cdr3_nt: TGTGCCACCACAGGGGATGGGGAAAAACTGTTTTTT
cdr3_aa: CATTGDGEKLFF